The next 2 T cell receptor beta chains were all read from a single sample in a study of patients and donors after allogeneic stem cell transplantation. TCRdb re-derived calls from the RT-PCR reads in MiXCR, one entry per CDR3 protein. This sample yields roughly 940,000 distinct CDR3 sequences, of which roughly 18% are seen a single time; 5% to 7.5% belongs to the top ten. Sequencing used blood, either unsorted or a sorted T cell fraction (not recorded which). These receptors were collected from a human donor who was either an allogeneic HSCT recipient or a stem cell or donor lymphocyte infusion donor (not recorded which). It is not recorded whose cells these are; they may come from a transplant donor.

J is TRBJ1-2 and V is TRBV4-3; D remains unclear. V lost 3 bases and J lost 0, with 17 bases in between. Germline V gene sequence: CDR1 LGHNA, CDR2 YSLEER. The CDR3 contains 17 residues. The CDR3: CASSQEEIAATNYGYTF. CDR3 in DNA: TGCGCCAGCAGCCAGGAAGAGATAGCAGCCACTAACTATGGCTACACCTTC.

The genes are TRBV6-5 and TRBJ1-3; D is perhaps TRBD1 (6 bases). Trimming shortened V by 0 bases and J by 0 bases, and 9 bases separated the two germline ends. CDR3 length equals 16 residues. Germline V gene sequence: CDR1 MNHEY, CDR2 SVGAGI. The CDR3 bases are TGTGCCAGCAGTTACTCGAGGGGGGCCTCTGGAAACACCATATATTTT. Amino acid sequence: CASSYSRGASGNTIYF.